The sequence of this TCR beta chain was determined in a study of cytomegalovirus exposure and HLA in healthy donors. The CDR3 covers 18 residues. Per germline, CDR1 SGHVS and CDR2 FQNEAQ. V shed 2 bases and J shed 5 bases, with 21 bases lying between them. This clone has only one observation. This table comes from immunoSEQ multiplex PCR, and its TCRdb copy is limited to in-frame clones, with some not included. The sample has 100,000 to 150,000 clones; roughly 87% are singletons. This chain uses TRBV7-8 with TRBJ2-2, with no clear D. The TCR sequence derives from a woman aged 18-29 years in good health and CMV-seronegative. Input material: PBMCs. CDR3 region: CASSLSSAGAALTGELFF. DNA for the CDR3: TGTGCCAGCAGCTTATCTTCGGCAGGCGCTGCTTTGACCGGGGAGCTGTTTTTT.